Listed below are T cell receptor beta chains from one sample, sequenced in a study of blood T cell repertoires in COVID-19. Generated by immunoSEQ multiplex PCR, the TCRdb table keeps only in-frame clones and is missing some. The repertoire holds 150,000 to 200,000 clones, approximately 86% seen once, with 7.5% to 10% in the top ten. Sequences were obtained from peripheral blood. These receptors all come from a man in his forties or fifties with active or convalescent COVID-19. Each CDR3 is given with its conserved first and last residue. D genes are given only for firm matches. Clone size is given for some rows only: seen once, a few or many times, or a class if the clone is expanded.

v_gene: TRBV5-1
d_gene: -
abundance: -
j_gene: TRBJ2-3
CDR3aa: CASSLRGSTDTQYF
CDR3nt: TGCGCCAGCAGCTTGCGGGGGTCCACAGATACGCAGTATTTT

v_gene: TRBV29-1
d_gene: TRBD1
abundance: -
j_gene: TRBJ2-5
CDR3aa: CSVVPGGVETQYF
CDR3nt: TGCAGCGTTGTGCCAGGGGGCGTAGAGACCCAGTACTTC

v_gene: TRBV19
d_gene: -
abundance: -
j_gene: TRBJ1-4
CDR3aa: CASSKGGAATNEKLFF
CDR3nt: TGTGCCAGTAGTAAAGGAGGGGCTGCAACTAATGAAAAACTGTTTTTT

v_gene: TRBV7-9
d_gene: TRBD1
abundance: -
j_gene: TRBJ2-7
CDR3aa: CASSSPTGGAYEQYF
CDR3nt: TGTGCCAGCAGCTCCCCGACAGGGGGAGCCTACGAGCAGTACTTC

v_gene: TRBV5-1
d_gene: TRBD1
abundance: -
j_gene: TRBJ1-4
CDR3aa: CASSLGQGPNEKLFF
CDR3nt: TGCGCCAGCAGCTTAGGACAGGGCCCTAATGAAAAACTGTTTTTT

v_gene: TRBV6-2/TRBV6-3
d_gene: TRBD1
abundance: -
j_gene: TRBJ1-4
CDR3aa: CASSRDRGHGEKLFF
CDR3nt: TGTGCCAGCAGCCGCGACAGGGGGCACGGTGAAAAACTGTTTTTT

v_gene: TRBV11-2
d_gene: TRBD2
abundance: -
j_gene: TRBJ2-1
CDR3aa: CASSFSYSGTNVRENEQFF
CDR3nt: TGTGCCAGCAGCTTTTCCTACTCCGGGACTAACGTCCGCGAGAATGAGCAGTTCTTC

v_gene: TRBV5-1
d_gene: -
abundance: once
j_gene: TRBJ2-7
CDR3aa: CASSTEGYEQYF
CDR3nt: TGCGCCAGCAGTACCGAGGGCTACGAGCAGTACTTC

v_gene: TRBV7-3
d_gene: -
abundance: -
j_gene: TRBJ2-1
CDR3aa: CASSLGLGGGQFF
CDR3nt: TGTGCCAGCAGCTTAGGTCTAGGAGGTGGACAGTTCTTC

v_gene: TRBV9
d_gene: TRBD2
abundance: once
j_gene: TRBJ2-1
CDR3aa: CASSVTFASGGPYNEQFF
CDR3nt: TGTGCCAGCAGCGTAACCTTCGCTAGCGGGGGACCCTACAATGAGCAGTTCTTC

v_gene: TRBV13
d_gene: TRBD1
abundance: -
j_gene: TRBJ2-7
CDR3aa: CASSRRADREYYEQYF
CDR3nt: TGTGCCAGCAGTCGCCGGGCCGACAGGGAGTACTACGAGCAGTACTTC

v_gene: TRBV28
d_gene: TRBD2
abundance: -
j_gene: TRBJ2-1
CDR3aa: CASSLAGGEQFF
CDR3nt: TGTGCCAGCAGTTTAGCGGGAGGTGAGCAGTTCTTC

v_gene: TRBV18
d_gene: TRBD1
abundance: -
j_gene: TRBJ1-2
CDR3aa: CASSQTHVGQGHGYTF
CDR3nt: TGTGCCAGCTCACAAACCCACGTGGGACAGGGCCATGGCTACACCTTC

v_gene: TRBV7-3
d_gene: TRBD1
abundance: -
j_gene: TRBJ1-1
CDR3aa: CASSPRQGPAFF
CDR3nt: TGTGCCAGCAGCCCACGACAGGGACCGGCTTTCTTT